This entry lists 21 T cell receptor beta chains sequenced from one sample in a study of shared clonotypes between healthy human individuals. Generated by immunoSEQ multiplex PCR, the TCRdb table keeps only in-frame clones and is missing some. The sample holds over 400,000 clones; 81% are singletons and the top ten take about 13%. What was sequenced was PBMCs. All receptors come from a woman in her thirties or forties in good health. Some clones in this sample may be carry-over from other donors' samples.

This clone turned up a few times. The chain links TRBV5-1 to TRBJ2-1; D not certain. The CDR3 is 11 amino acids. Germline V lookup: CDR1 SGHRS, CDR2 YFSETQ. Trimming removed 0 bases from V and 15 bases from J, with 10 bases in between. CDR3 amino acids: CASSLEGPRFF. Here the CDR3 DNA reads TGCGCCAGCAGCTTGGAAGGACCGCGGTTCTTC.

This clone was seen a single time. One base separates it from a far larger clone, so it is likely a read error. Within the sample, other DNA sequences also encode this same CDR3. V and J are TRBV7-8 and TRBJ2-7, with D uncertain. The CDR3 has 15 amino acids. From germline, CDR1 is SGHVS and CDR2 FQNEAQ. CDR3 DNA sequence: TGTGACAGCAGTTTCCTCCGCTACTCACCCTACGAGCAGTACTTC. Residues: CDSSFLRYSPYEQYF.

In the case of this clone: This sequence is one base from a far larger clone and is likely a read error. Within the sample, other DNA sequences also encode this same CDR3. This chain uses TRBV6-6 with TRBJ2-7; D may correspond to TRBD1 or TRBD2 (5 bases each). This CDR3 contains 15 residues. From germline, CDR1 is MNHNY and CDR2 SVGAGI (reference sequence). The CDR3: CASTEYGDGSYEQYF. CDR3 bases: TGCGCCAGCACCGAATACGGGGACGGCTCCTACGAGCAGTACTTC.

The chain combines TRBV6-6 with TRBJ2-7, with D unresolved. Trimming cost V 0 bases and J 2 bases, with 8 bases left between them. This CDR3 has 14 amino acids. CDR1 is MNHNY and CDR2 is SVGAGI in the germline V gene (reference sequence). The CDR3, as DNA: TGTGCCAGCAGTTACTCTTTGAAAACCTACGAGCAGTACTTC. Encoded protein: CASSYSLKTYEQYF.

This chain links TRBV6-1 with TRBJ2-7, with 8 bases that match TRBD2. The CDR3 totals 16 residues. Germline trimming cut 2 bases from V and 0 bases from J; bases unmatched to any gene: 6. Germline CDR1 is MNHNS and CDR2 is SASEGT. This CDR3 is CASSESMGLGSYEQYF. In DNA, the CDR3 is TGTGCCAGCAGTGAAAGTATGGGACTAGGCTCCTACGAGCAGTACTTC.

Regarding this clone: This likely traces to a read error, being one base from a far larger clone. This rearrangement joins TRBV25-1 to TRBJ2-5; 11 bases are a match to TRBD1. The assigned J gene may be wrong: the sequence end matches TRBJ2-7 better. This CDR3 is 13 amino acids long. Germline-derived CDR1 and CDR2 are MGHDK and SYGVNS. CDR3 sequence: CTSGGQGVNEQYF. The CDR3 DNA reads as TGTACCAGCGGGGGACAGGGGGTGAACGAGCAGTACTTC.

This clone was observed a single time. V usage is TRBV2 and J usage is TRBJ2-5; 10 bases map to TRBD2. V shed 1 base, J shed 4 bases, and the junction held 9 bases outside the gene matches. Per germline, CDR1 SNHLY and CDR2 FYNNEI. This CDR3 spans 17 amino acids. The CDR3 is CASSEGLAGGRIETQYF. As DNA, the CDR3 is TGTGCCAGCAGTGAAGGTTTAGCGGGAGGCCGGATAGAGACCCAGTACTTC. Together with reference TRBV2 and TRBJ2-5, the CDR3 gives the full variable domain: EPEVTQTPSHQVTQMGQEVILRCVPISNHLYFYWYRQILGQKVEFLVSFYNNEISEKSEIFDDQFSVERPDGSNFTLKIRSTKLEDSAMYFCASSEGLAGGRIETQYFGPGTRLLVL.

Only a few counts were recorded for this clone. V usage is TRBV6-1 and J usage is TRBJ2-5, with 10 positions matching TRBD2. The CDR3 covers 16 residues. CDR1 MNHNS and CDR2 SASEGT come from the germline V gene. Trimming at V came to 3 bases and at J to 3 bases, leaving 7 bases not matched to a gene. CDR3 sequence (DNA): TGTGCCAGCAGTGAGCTCAGCGGGAGGGGGGAAGAGACCCAGTACTTC. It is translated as CASSELSGRGEETQYF.

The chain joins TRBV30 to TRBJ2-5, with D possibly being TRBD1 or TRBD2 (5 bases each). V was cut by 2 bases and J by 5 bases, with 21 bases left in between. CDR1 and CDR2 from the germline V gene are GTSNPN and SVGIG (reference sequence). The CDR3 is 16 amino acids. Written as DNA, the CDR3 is TGTGCCTGGAGTCCCGGGACGGCCCCAATGCGGGAGACCCAGTACTTC. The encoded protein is CAWSPGTAPMRETQYF.

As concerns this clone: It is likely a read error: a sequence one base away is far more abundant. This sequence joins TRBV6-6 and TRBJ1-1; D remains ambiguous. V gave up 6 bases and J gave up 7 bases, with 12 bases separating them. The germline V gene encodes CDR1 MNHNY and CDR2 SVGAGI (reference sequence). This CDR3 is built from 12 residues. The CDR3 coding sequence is TGTGCCAGCAGCCAATGGGTTTTTGAAGCTTTCTTT. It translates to CASSQWVFEAFF.

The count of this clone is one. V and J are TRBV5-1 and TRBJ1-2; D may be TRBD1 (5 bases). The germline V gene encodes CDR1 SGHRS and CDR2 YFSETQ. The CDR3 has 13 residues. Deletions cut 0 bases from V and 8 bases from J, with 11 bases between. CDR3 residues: CASSLVGVDGYTF. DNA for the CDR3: TGCGCCAGCAGCTTGGTAGGGGTTGACGGCTACACCTTC. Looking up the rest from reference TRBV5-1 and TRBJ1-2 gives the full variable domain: KAGVTQTPRYLIKTRGQQVTLSCSPISGHRSVSWYQQTPGQGLQFLFEYFSETQRNKGNFPGRFSGRQFSNSRSEMNVSTLELGDSALYLCASSLVGVDGYTFGSGTRLTVV.

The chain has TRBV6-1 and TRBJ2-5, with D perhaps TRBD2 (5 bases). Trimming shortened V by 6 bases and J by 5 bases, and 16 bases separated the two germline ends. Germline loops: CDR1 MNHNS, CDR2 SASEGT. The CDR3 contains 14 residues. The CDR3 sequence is CASRLTGMYETQYF. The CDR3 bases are TGTGCCAGCAGATTAACCGGGATGTATGAGACCCAGTACTTC.

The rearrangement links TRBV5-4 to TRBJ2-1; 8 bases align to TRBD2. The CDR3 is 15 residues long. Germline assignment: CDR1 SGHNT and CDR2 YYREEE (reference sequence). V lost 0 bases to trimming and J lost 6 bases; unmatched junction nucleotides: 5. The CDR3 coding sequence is TGTGCCAGCAGCTTGGGTAGCGGGACCACCAATGAGCAGTTCTTC. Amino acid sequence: CASSLGSGTTNEQFF.

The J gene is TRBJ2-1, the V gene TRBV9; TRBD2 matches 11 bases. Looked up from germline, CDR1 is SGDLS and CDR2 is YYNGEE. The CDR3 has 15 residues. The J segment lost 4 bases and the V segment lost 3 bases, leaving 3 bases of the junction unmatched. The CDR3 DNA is TGTGCCAGCAGCGAGACTAGCGGGGTATACAATGAGCAGTTCTTC. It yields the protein CASSETSGVYNEQFF.

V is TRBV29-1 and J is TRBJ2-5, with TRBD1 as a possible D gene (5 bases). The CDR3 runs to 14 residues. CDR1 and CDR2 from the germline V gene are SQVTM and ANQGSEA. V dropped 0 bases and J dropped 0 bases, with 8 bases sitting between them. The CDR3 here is CSVEDRVDQETQYF. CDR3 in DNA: TGCAGCGTTGAAGACAGGGTGGACCAAGAGACCCAGTACTTC.

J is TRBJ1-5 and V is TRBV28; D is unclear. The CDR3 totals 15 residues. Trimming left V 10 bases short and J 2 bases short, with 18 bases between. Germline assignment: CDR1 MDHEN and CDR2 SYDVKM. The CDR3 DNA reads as TGTGCCACCAATGACCCATTCAAGCGCAATCAGCCCCAGCATTTT. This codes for CATNDPFKRNQPQHF.

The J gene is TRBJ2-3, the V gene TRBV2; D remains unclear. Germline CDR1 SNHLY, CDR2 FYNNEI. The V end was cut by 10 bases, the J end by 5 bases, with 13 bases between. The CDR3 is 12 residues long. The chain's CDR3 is CATRREVDTQYF. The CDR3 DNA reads TGTGCCACCCGAAGAGAGGTAGATACGCAGTATTTT.

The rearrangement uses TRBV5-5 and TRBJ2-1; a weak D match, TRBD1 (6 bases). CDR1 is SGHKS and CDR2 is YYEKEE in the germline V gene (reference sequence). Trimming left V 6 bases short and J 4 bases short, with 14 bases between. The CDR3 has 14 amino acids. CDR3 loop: CASTQQGQYNEQFF. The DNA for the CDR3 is TGTGCCAGCACTCAACAGGGCCAATACAATGAGCAGTTCTTC.

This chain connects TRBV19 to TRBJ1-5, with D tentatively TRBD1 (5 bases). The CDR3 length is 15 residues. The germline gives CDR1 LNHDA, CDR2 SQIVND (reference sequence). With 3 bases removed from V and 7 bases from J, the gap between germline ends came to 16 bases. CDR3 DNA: TGTGCCAGTAGTATTGAGGCAGGGCGCAGGCAGCCCCAGCATTTT. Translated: CASSIEAGRRQPQHF.

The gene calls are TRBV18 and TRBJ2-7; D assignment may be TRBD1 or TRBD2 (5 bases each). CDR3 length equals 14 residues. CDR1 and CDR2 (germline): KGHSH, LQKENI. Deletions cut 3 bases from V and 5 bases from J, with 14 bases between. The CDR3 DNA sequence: TGTGCCAGCTCACCGGGGGACCGAAGGGACGAGCAGTACTTC. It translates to CASSPGDRRDEQYF.

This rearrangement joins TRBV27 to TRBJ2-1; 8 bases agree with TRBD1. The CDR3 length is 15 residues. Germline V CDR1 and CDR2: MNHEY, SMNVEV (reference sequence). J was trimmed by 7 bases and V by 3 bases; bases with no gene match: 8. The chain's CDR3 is CASSLFTGGRNEQFF. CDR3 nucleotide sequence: TGTGCCAGCAGTTTGTTTACAGGGGGACGGAATGAGCAGTTCTTC.